This TCR beta chain appears in the sequencing data of a study of cytomegalovirus exposure and HLA in healthy donors. The germline V gene encodes CDR1 MDHEN and CDR2 SYDVKM. The CDR3 spans 13 residues. V lost 3 bases, J lost 2 bases, and 8 bases lay in between. General study findings and limits: One cluster of highly shared sequence variants probably arose as a sequencing artifact.

About this clone itself: Antigen unknown.

The primer mix had 60 Vbeta and 13 Jbeta primers. Profiling relied on immunoSEQ multiplex PCR, and the TCRdb table lists in-frame clones only, not all of them. The repertoire table contains some 60,000 clones. The receptor's source is a male donor in good health and CMV-seronegative. This chain connects TRBV28 to TRBJ2-7; a possible D gene is TRBD1 (6 bases). The sequenced sample was PBMCs. For the CDR3, the DNA is TGTGCCAGCAGTTTTACAGGGCCCTACGAGCAGTACTTC. Translation gives CASSFTGPYEQYF.